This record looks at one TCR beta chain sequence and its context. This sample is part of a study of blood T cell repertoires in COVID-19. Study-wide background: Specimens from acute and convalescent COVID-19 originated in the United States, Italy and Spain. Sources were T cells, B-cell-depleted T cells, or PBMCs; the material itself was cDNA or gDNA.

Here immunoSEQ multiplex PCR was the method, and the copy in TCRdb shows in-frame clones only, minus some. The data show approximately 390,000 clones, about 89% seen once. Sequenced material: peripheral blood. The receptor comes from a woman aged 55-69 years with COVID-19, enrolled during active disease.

The CDR3 spells CASRAGTANTGELFF. The CDR3 DNA is TGTGCCAGCAGAGCCGGGACAGCTAACACCGGGGAGCTGTTTTTT. The chain carries TRBV2 and TRBJ2-2; 7 bases match TRBD1. The CDR3 loop spans 15 amino acids. With 6 bases clipped from V and 2 bases from J, the junction kept 6 bases outside the gene matches. Germline V gene sequence: CDR1 SNHLY, CDR2 FYNNEI.